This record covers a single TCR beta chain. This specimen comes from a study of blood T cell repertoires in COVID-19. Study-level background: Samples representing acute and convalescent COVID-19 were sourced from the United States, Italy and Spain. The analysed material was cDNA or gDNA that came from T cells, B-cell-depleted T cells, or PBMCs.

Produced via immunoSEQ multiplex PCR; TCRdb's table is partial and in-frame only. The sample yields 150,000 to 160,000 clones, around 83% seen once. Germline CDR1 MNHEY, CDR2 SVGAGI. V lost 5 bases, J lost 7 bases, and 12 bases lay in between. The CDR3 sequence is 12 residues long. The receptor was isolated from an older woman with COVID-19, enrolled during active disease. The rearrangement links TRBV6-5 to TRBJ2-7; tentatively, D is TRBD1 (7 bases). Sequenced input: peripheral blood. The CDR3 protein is CASSNRGGEQYV. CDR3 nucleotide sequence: TGTGCCAGCAGTAACAGGGGAGGAGAGCAGTACGTC.